This entry lists 22 T cell receptor beta chains sequenced from one sample in a study of naive and memory T cell subsets. Two oligonucleotides, mixed equimolar, formed the beta constant-region primer covering TRBC1 and TRBC2. Each CDR3 protein gets one entry after TCRdb re-called the UMI-ligation and nested PCR reads with MiXCR. Of roughly 140,000 distinct CDR3 sequences listed, over 15% are singletons. Sequences were obtained from naive CD4+ T cells from blood. These TCRs come from a human donor in good health.

This clonotype was detected a few times. The rearrangement uses TRBV6-2 or TRBV6-3 and TRBJ1-2; 8 bases fit TRBD1. The V segment lost 5 bases and the J segment 4 bases; nucleotides outside the gene matches: 6. Germline CDR1 is MNHEY and CDR2 is SVGEGT. CDR3 size: 14 residues. CDR3 sequence (DNA): TGTGCCAGCAGTGGACAGGGAGGCAGCTATGGCTACACCTTC. It specifies CASSGQGGSYGYTF.

This clonotype has a handful of counts. The chain employs TRBV10-3 and TRBJ1-3, with 8 bases fitting TRBD1. The CDR3 consists of 15 residues. Germline V lookup: CDR1 ENHRY, CDR2 SYGVKD. J gave up 0 bases and V 6 bases, and 4 bases lay outside the gene matches. The CDR3 sequence is CAISAGTGSGNTIYF. The CDR3 bases are TGTGCCATCAGCGCCGGGACAGGCTCTGGAAACACCATATATTTT.

This clonotype was found a few times. The rearrangement links TRBV10-3 to TRBJ1-2, with D uncertain. Trimming shortened V by 2 bases and J by 5 bases, and 12 bases separated the two germline ends. This CDR3 is built from 14 residues. The germline V gene has CDR1 ENHRY and CDR2 SYGVKD. CDR3 nucleotide sequence: TGTGCCATCAGTGAGGTCAGCCCGGGGTATGGCTACACCTTC. Protein sequence: CAISEVSPGYGYTF.

This clonotype showed up just a few times. The chain employs TRBV2 and TRBJ2-5; no firm D call. From germline, CDR1 is SNHLY and CDR2 FYNNEI. V dropped 6 bases and J dropped 1 base, with 3 bases sitting between them. This CDR3 comprises 11 residues. The CDR3 DNA reads as TGTGCCAGCAGAATCCAAGAGACCCAGTACTTC. Its protein product is CASRIQETQYF.

This clonotype was seen a handful of times. This rearrangement joins TRBV4-1 to TRBJ1-6; D is unclear. Trimming took off 1 base at V and 6 bases at J, with 7 bases between the two ends. CDR3 length: 14 amino acids. Per germline, CDR1 MGHRA and CDR2 YSYEKL. The CDR3 is CASSQVPSNSPLHF. The CDR3 nucleotides read TGCGCCAGCAGCCAAGTCCCCTCTAATTCACCCCTCCACTTT.

The V gene is TRBV6-4, the J gene TRBJ2-6, with a possible D match to TRBD1 (6 bases). The CDR3 is 17 residues long. Germline-derived CDR1 and CDR2 are MRHNA and SNTAGT. Trimming stripped 6 bases from V and 2 bases from J, with 17 bases between. The CDR3 spells CASSPNTQGTGANVLTF. In nucleotides, the CDR3 is TGTGCCAGCAGCCCTAATACACAGGGTACTGGGGCCAACGTCCTGACTTTC.

The chain recombines TRBV3-1 with TRBJ2-2, with D perhaps being TRBD1 or TRBD2 (5 bases each). Trimming took off 3 bases at V and 5 bases at J, with 13 bases between the two ends. This CDR3 contains 15 residues. Germline CDR1 and CDR2: LGHDT and YNNKEL (reference sequence). CDR3 loop: CASSQGVWGTGELFF. The CDR3 coding sequence is TGTGCCAGCAGCCAGGGGGTGTGGGGAACCGGGGAGCTGTTTTTT. The full variable domain, rest sourced from reference TRBV3-1 and TRBJ2-2, is DTAVSQTPKYLVTQMGNDKSIKCEQNLGHDTMYWYKQDSKKFLKIMFSYNNKELIINETVPNRFSPKSPDKAHLNLHINSLELGDSAVYFCASSQGVWGTGELFFGEGSRLTVL.

This clonotype has just a few counts. The rearrangement links TRBV6-2 or TRBV6-3 to TRBJ2-5; 7 nucleotides align to TRBD2. The CDR3 covers 15 residues. The J segment lost 5 bases and the V segment lost 5 bases, leaving 11 bases of the junction unmatched. Per the germline V gene, CDR1 is MNHEY and CDR2 is SVGEGT. CDR3 region: CASSPRGTTRETQYF. The CDR3 nucleotides are TGTGCCAGCAGTCCCAGAGGGACTACCAGGGAGACCCAGTACTTC.

This clonotype has just a few counts. The chain couples TRBV6-9 to TRBJ1-1; 10 nucleotides align to TRBD1. The CDR3 loop spans 16 amino acids. V gave up 5 bases and J gave up 0 bases; unmatched junction bases: 6. Germline V CDR1 and CDR2: MNHGY, SVAAGI. CDR3 bases: TGTGCCAGCAGTCACTGGACAGGGGGTATGAACACTGAAGCTTTCTTT. It specifies CASSHWTGGMNTEAFF.

This clonotype showed up just a few times. This chain joins TRBV6-5 and TRBJ2-7, with 7 bases lining up with TRBD1. CDR3 length: 14 amino acids. Germline-derived CDR1 and CDR2 are MNHEY and SVGAGI. Unmatched junction bases numbered 3, after V lost 0 bases and J lost 4 bases. The CDR3 DNA is TGTGCCAGCAGTTACTCGAGGGGACAGTACGAGCAGTACTTC. Its translation: CASSYSRGQYEQYF.

This clonotype was found a few times. V and J are TRBV4-1 and TRBJ2-3, with TRBD1 identical over 11 bases. The CDR3 covers 18 residues. CDR1 is MGHRA and CDR2 is YSYEKL in the germline V gene. The V gene end was trimmed by 0 bases and the J gene end by 5 bases; junction bases not matched to a gene: 10. CDR3 in amino acids: CASSQDFGTGGSLDTQYF. DNA of the CDR3: TGCGCCAGCAGCCAAGATTTCGGGACAGGGGGATCCCTAGATACGCAGTATTTT.

The J gene is TRBJ2-5, the V gene TRBV12-3 or TRBV12-4; 9 bases are shared with TRBD1. V trimming: 6 bases; J trimming: 4 bases; junction bases outside the gene matches: 12. CDR3 length: 16 residues. The CDR3 DNA sequence: TGTGCCAGCAGCCTCGAGTGGGGACAGGGAGGAGAGACCCAGTACTTC. Amino acids: CASSLEWGQGGETQYF.

This clonotype was detected only a few times. The chain has TRBV19 and TRBJ1-2, with a tentative D call TRBD1 (5 bases). Germline loops: CDR1 LNHDA, CDR2 SQIVND (reference sequence). CDR3 length equals 13 residues. Trimming removed 9 bases from V and 2 bases from J, with 13 bases in between. The CDR3 DNA follows: TGTGCCAGCGAAGGTCGGGGGAACTATGGCTACACCTTC. Translating gives CASEGRGNYGYTF.

The V call is TRBV3-1, the J call TRBJ2-1; 9 nucleotides line up with TRBD2. This CDR3 has 16 residues. Germline-derived CDR1 and CDR2 are LGHDT and YNNKEL (reference sequence). The junction had 10 bases not matched to a gene; V was cut back by 0 bases and J by 10 bases. This CDR3 reads CASSQDLMAGGLEQFF. The CDR3 region has the DNA TGTGCCAGCAGCCAAGATCTTATGGCGGGAGGGTTGGAGCAGTTCTTC.

The V gene is TRBV6-6, the J gene TRBJ1-5; D may be TRBD1 (6 bases). Trimming stripped 2 bases from V and 5 bases from J, with 10 bases between. Germline assignment: CDR1 MNHNY and CDR2 SVGAGI (reference sequence). The length of the CDR3 is 14 residues. CDR3 region: CASSYGQGYQPQHF. In DNA, the CDR3 is TGTGCCAGCAGTTACGGGCAGGGGTATCAGCCCCAGCATTTT.

The chain links TRBV6-1 to TRBJ2-1, with D possibly being TRBD1 (6 bases). From germline, CDR1 is MNHNS and CDR2 SASEGT. V lost 1 base, J lost 7 bases, and 14 bases lay in between. The CDR3 consists of 15 residues. This chain's CDR3 is CASSEGAGDENEQFF. Written as DNA, the CDR3 is TGTGCCAGCAGTGAAGGGGCAGGGGATGAAAATGAGCAGTTCTTC.

This clonotype was counted between two and nine times. The chain joins TRBV7-2 to TRBJ1-2, with no clear D. Trimming stripped 8 bases from V and 2 bases from J, with 9 bases between. This CDR3 has 12 residues. Per the germline V gene, CDR1 is SGHTA and CDR2 is FQGNSA. The CDR3 region has the DNA TGTGCCAGCTCGGACCGAAACTATGGCTACACCTTC. Amino acid sequence: CASSDRNYGYTF.

Written as DNA, the CDR3 is TGTGCCAGCAGCTTAAGCCGGGAAAAACTGTTTTTT. Amino acid sequence: CASSLSREKLFF. The chain combines TRBV7-2 with TRBJ1-4, with no clear D. Germline V gene data show CDR1 as SGHTA and CDR2 as FQGNSA. Trimming took 2 bases from V and 8 from J, leaving 6 bases between them. The CDR3 is 12 residues long.

The gene calls are TRBV21-1 and TRBJ2-7; TRBD1 is taken as the D call from the table, unchecked against the DNA. TRBV21-1 is given as a pseudogene. This CDR3 region has 15 residues. The CDR3 coding sequence is TGTGCCAGCAGCAAAGGTTGTCAGGGGTACTACGAGCAGTACTTC. Translating gives CASSKGCQGYYEQYF.

The chain combines TRBV4-2 with TRBJ1-3; D possibly corresponds to TRBD1 (6 bases). Between the trimmed V and J ends, which lost 0 bases and 0 bases, there was a span of 9 bases. Germline V lookup: CDR1 LGHNA, CDR2 YNFKEQ. The CDR3 is 16 residues long. The CDR3 DNA reads as TGTGCCAGCAGCCAAGATGTGGGGGCCTCTGGAAACACCATATATTTT. Protein: CASSQDVGASGNTIYF.

V and J are TRBV3-1 and TRBJ2-1; a weak D match, TRBD2 (6 bases). The V end was cut by 2 bases, the J end by 12 bases, with 8 bases between. This CDR3 spans 11 amino acids. The germline V gene has CDR1 LGHDT and CDR2 YNNKEL (reference sequence). CDR3 sequence reads: CASSQLGGQFF. In DNA, the CDR3 is TGTGCCAGCAGCCAATTGGGGGGGCAGTTCTTC.

The V gene is TRBV20-1, the J gene TRBJ2-7, with TRBD1 matching over 7 bases. CDR3 length equals 13 residues. Trimming removed 3 bases from V and 2 bases from J; junction bases left unmatched: 4. The V gene's germline CDR1 is DFQATT and CDR2 SNEGSKA (reference sequence). The CDR3 spells CSASRGQTYEQYF. The CDR3 DNA sequence: TGCAGTGCTAGTAGGGGACAGACCTACGAGCAGTACTTC.